The TCR beta chain described here comes from a study of blood T cell repertoires in COVID-19. Germline-derived CDR1 and CDR2 are LGHNA and YNFKEQ. This CDR3 has 15 amino acids. The junction had 3 bases not matched to a gene; V was cut back by 5 bases and J by 4 bases. Generated by immunoSEQ multiplex PCR, the TCRdb table keeps only in-frame clones and is missing some. The table includes some 240,000 clones, around 80% detected once. This clone was recorded a few times. Sequencing was done on a sample of PBMCs or T cells enriched from blood (not recorded which). The source is a young man with acute COVID-19. The V gene is TRBV4-2, the J gene TRBJ2-2; TRBD2 matches at 11 bases. The CDR3 sequence is CASSTGLAVTGELFF. DNA of the CDR3: TGTGCCAGCAGCACGGGACTAGCGGTCACCGGGGAGCTGTTTTTT.